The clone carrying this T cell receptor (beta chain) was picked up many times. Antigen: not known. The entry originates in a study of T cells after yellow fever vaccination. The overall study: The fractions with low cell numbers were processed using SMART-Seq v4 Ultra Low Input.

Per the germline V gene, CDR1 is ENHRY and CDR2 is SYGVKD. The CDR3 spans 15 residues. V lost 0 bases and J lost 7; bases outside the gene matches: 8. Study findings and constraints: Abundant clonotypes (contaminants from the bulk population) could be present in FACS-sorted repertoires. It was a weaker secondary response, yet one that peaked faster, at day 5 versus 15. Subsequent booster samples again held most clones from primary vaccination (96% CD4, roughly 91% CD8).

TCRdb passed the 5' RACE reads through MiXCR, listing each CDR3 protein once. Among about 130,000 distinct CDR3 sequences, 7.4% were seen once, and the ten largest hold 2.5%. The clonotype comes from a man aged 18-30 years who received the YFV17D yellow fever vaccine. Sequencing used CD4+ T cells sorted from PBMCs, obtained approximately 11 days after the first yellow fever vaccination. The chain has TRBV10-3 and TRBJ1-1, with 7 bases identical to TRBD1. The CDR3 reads CAISESTDRLNEAFF. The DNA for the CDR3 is TGTGCCATCAGTGAGTCAACGGACAGGTTGAATGAAGCTTTCTTT.